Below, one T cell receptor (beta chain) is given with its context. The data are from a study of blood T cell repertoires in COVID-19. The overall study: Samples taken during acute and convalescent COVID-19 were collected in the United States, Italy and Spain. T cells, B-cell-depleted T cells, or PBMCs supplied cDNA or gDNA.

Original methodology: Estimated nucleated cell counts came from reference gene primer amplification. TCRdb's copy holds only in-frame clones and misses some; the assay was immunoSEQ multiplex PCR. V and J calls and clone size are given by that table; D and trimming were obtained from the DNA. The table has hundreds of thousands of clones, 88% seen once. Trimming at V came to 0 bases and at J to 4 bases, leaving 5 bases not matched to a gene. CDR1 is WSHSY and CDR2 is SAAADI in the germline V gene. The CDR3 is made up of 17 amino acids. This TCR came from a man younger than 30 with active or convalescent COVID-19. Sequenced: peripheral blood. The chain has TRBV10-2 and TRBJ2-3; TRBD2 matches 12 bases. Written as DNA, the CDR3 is TGCGCCAGCAGTGAGTCGAGTCTAGCGGGGGGGGCAGATACGCAGTATTTT. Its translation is CASSESSLAGGADTQYF.